What follows describes a single T cell receptor beta chain. Its antigen is undetermined. Germline values: CDR1 SQVTM, CDR2 ANQGSEA. The length of the CDR3 is 14 residues. The germline V and J ends were trimmed by 4 bases and 7 bases, with 14 bases remaining between them. The data stem from a study of human T cells and chemical hapten exposure. Overall study results and limits: TCRs at a frequency above 1 in 1000 stayed unchanged with DPC sensitization. As patch test score rose, PT1 expanded TCR counts tended to rise as well.

Time point specified: patch test 2, 6 weeks after DPC sensitization. Noted treatment: therapeutic diphenylcyclopropenone sensitization with weekly scalp DPC. During construction of the library, unique molecular identifiers were attached to individual cDNA molecules for quantitative, reproducible TCR counting. In TCRdb, the RACE reads were re-called with MiXCR into one record per CDR3 protein. The repertoire holds more than 85,000 distinct CDR3 sequences, with more than 7% as singletons. This receptor was identified in a woman between 40 and 50 years old with alopecia areata. Some clones in this sample may be carry-over from other donors' samples. The gene calls are TRBV29-1 and TRBJ1-6; D is perhaps TRBD1 (5 bases). Material: whole blood, obtained in connection with sensitization to the hapten diphenylcyclopropenone (DPC). The CDR3 loop reads CSVVEGRGNSPLHF. In DNA form, the CDR3 reads TGCAGCGTTGTGGAGGGGAGAGGGAATTCACCCCTCCACTTT. The full variable domain, with the rest looked up from reference TRBV29-1 and TRBJ1-6, is SAVISQKPSRDICQRGTSLTIQCQVDSQVTMMFWYRQQPGQSLTLIATANQGSEATYESGFVIDKFPISRPNLTFSTLTVSNMSPEDSSIYLCSVVEGRGNSPLHFGNGTRLTVT.